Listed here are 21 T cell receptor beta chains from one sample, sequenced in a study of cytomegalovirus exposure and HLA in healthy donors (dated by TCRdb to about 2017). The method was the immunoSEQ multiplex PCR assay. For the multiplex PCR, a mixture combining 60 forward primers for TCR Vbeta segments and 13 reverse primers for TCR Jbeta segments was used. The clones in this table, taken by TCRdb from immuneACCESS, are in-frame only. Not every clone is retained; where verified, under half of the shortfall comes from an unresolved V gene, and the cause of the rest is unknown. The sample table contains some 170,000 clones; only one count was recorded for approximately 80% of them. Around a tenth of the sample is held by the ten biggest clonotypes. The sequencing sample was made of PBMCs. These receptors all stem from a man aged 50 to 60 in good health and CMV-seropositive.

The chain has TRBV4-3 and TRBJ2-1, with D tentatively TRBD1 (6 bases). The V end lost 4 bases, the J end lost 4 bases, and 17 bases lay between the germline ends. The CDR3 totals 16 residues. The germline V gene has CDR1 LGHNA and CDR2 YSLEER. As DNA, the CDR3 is TGCGCCAGCAGCCCCTCCACGGCTCAGGGGTACAATGAGCAGTTCTTC. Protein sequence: CASSPSTAQGYNEQFF.

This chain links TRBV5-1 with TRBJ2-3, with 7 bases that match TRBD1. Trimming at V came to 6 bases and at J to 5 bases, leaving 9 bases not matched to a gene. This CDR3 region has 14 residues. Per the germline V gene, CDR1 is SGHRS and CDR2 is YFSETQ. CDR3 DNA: TGCGCCAGCACCACATTTACAGGGGAAGATACGCAGTATTTT. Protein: CASTTFTGEDTQYF.

The CDR3 loop is CASSNYVKNIQYF. Written as DNA, the CDR3 is TGTGCCAGCAGCAATTATGTCAAAAACATTCAGTACTTC. The V gene is TRBV14, the J gene TRBJ2-4; D remains unclear. With 5 bases removed from V and 3 bases from J, the gap between germline ends came to 8 bases. The CDR3 is 13 residues long. Germline CDR1 and CDR2: SGHDN and FVKESK.

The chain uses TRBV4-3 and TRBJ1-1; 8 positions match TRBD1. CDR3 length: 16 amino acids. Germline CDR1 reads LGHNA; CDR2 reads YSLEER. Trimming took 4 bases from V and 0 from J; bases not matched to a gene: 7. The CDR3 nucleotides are TGCGCCAGCAGCCTTACCGCAGGGGGCGTGAACACTGAAGCTTTCTTT. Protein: CASSLTAGGVNTEAFF.

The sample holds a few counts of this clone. Here the CDR3 reads CASSIGGRADTQYF. CDR3 in DNA: TGTGCCAGTAGTATAGGCGGGAGGGCAGATACGCAGTATTTT. The V call is TRBV19, the J call TRBJ2-3, with 9 bases identical to TRBD2. The germline gives CDR1 LNHDA, CDR2 SQIVND (reference sequence). The CDR3 consists of 14 residues. J lost 4 bases, V lost 1 base, and 0 bases had no gene match. Filled out from reference TRBV19 and TRBJ2-3, the complete variable domain reads DGGITQSPKYLFRKEGQNVTLSCEQNLNHDAMYWYRQDPGQGLRLIYYSQIVNDFQKGDIAEGYSVSREKKESFPLTVTSAQKNPTAFYLCASSIGGRADTQYFGPGTRLTVL.

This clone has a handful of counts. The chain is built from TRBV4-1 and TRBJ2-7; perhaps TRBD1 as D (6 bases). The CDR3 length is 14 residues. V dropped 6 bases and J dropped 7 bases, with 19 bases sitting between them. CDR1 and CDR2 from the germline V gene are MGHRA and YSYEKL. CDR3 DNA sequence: TGCGCCAGCAGTCCCTCTGACAGGCCGGGAGAGCAGTACTTC. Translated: CASSPSDRPGEQYF.

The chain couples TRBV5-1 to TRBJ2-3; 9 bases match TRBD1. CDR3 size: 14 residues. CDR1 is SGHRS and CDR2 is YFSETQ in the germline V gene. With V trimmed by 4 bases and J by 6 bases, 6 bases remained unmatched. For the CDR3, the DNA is TGCGCCAGCAGCCTGGGGACAGGGACGGATACGCAGTATTTT. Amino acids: CASSLGTGTDTQYF. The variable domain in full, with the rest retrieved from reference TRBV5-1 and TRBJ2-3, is KAGVTQTPRYLIKTRGQQVTLSCSPISGHRSVSWYQQTPGQGLQFLFEYFSETQRNKGNFPGRFSGRQFSNSRSEMNVSTLELGDSALYLCASSLGTGTDTQYFGPGTRLTVL.

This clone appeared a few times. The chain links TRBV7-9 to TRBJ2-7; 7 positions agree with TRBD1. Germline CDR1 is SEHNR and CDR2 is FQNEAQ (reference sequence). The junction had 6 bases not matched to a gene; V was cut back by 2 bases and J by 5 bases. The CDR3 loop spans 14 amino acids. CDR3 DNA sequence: TGTGCCAGCAGCTTATTAGGGGGCGCGAACGAGCAGTACTTC. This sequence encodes CASSLLGGANEQYF.

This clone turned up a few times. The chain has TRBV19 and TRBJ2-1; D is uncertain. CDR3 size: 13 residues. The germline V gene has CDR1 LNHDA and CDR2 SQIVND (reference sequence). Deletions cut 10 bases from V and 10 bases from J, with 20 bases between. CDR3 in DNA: TGTGCCACCTCGGCGGTTCAGTACGAGGAGCAGTTCTTC. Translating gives CATSAVQYEEQFF. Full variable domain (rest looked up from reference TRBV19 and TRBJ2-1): DGGITQSPKYLFRKEGQNVTLSCEQNLNHDAMYWYRQDPGQGLRLIYYSQIVNDFQKGDIAEGYSVSREKKESFPLTVTSAQKNPTAFYLCATSAVQYEEQFFGPGTRLTVL.

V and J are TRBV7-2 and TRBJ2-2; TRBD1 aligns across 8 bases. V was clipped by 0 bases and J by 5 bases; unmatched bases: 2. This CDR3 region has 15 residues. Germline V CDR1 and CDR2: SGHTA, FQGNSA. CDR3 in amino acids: CASSLAWTGTGELFF. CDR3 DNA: TGTGCCAGCAGCTTAGCGTGGACAGGGACCGGGGAGCTGTTTTTT.

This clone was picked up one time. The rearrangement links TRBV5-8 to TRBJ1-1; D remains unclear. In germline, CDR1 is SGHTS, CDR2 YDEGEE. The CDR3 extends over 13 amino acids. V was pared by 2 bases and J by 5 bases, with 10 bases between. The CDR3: CASSLRPGTEAFF. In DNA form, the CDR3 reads TGTGCCAGCAGCTTACGACCGGGGACTGAAGCTTTCTTT.

The CDR3: CASSTDRVTNYGYTF. The CDR3 DNA reads as TGTGCCAGTAGTACTGACAGGGTCACTAACTATGGCTACACCTTC. V gene TRBV19 combines with J gene TRBJ1-2; 7 bases line up with TRBD1. This CDR3 comprises 15 residues. Per the germline V gene, CDR1 is LNHDA and CDR2 is SQIVND (reference sequence). Germline trimming cut 4 bases from V and 0 bases from J; bases unmatched to any gene: 5.

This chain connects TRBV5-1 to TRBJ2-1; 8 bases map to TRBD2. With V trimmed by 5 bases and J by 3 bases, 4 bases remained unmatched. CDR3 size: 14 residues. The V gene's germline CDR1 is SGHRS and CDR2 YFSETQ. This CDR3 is CASSMRGVYNEQFF. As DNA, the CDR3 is TGCGCCAGCAGTATGCGGGGGGTCTACAATGAGCAGTTCTTC.

The CDR3 loop is CASSETGLRSPLHF. The CDR3 DNA is TGTGCCAGCAGCGAAACAGGGCTGCGTTCACCCCTCCACTTT. This sequence joins TRBV7-3 and TRBJ1-6, with TRBD1 as a possible D gene (6 bases). Trimming removed 5 bases at V and 9 bases at J, with 14 bases between. From germline, CDR1 is SGHTA and CDR2 FQGTGA. This CDR3 is built from 14 residues.

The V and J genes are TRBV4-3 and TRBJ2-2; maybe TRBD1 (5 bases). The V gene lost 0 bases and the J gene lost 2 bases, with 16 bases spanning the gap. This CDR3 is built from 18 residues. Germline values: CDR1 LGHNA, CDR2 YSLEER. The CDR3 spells CASSQDYVQGENTGELFF. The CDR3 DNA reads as TGCGCCAGCAGCCAAGATTATGTCCAGGGCGAAAACACCGGGGAGCTGTTTTTT.

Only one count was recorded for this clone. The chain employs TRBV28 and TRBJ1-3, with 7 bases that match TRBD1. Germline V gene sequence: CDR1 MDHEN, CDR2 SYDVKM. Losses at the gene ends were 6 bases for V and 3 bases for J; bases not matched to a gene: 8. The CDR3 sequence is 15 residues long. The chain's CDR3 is CASRPTGTYGNTIYF. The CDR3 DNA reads TGTGCCAGCAGGCCGACAGGGACGTATGGAAACACCATATATTTT.

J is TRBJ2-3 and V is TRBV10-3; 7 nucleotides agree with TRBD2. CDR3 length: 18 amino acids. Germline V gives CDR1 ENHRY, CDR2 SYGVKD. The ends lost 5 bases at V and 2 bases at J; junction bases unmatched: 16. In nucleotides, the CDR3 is TGTGCCATCAGTCAGAAGCCCGGCGCGGGAGTCCTCACAGATACGCAGTATTTT. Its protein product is CAISQKPGAGVLTDTQYF.

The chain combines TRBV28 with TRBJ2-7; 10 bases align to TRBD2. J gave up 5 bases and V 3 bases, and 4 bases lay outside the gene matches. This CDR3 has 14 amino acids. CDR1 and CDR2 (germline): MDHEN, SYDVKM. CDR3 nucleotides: TGTGCCAGCAGTTTCAGCGGGGGGGCCAACGAGCAGTACTTC. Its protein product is CASSFSGGANEQYF.

The CDR3 sequence is CASSPRGTDQNTGELFF. The DNA for the CDR3 is TGTGCCAGCTCACCACGGGGGACAGATCAGAACACCGGGGAGCTGTTTTTT. The rearrangement joins TRBV18 to TRBJ2-2; TRBD1 agrees at 7 bases. Per germline, CDR1 KGHSH and CDR2 LQKENI. The CDR3 contains 17 residues. With V trimmed by 1 base and J by 1 base, 6 bases remained unmatched.

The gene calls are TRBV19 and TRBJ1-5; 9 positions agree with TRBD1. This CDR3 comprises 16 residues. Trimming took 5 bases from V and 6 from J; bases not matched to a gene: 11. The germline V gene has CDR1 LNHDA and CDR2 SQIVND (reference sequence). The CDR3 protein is CASSVPGGQGGQPQHF. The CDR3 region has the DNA TGTGCCAGTAGTGTCCCCGGGGGACAGGGAGGTCAGCCCCAGCATTTT.

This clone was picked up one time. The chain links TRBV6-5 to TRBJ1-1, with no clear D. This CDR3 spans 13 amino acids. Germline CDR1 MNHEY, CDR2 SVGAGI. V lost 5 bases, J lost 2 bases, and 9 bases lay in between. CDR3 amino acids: CASSPSENTEAFF. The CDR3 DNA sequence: TGTGCCAGCAGTCCCAGTGAAAACACTGAAGCTTTCTTT.